Listed here is a single T cell receptor (beta chain). This clone was found once. Its antigen is currently not known. Within one base of it there is no much larger clone, and no base qualities were kept. Collaborating institutions collected whole blood in K2EDTA tubes following their own protocols. For TCRbeta analysis, collaborators shipped samples as frozen whole blood, isolated PBMCs, or DNA extracted from either of those sample types. There are 13 amino acids in the CDR3, from cysteine to phenylalanine inclusive. The read is trimmed to its CDR3 DNA, 39 bases read in frame from base 1. CDR1 SGHVS and CDR2 FQNEAQ were looked up in the germline V gene. A distance of 6 bases separates the germline ends of V and J, which lose 0 bases and 7 bases respectively. The data were taken from a study of blood T cell repertoires in COVID-19 (dated by TCRdb to 2018 to 2020). For the study in its entirety: Samples from collaborators originated in the United States, Italy and Spain and spanned both the acute and convalescent phases of COVID-19. Deeply sampled blood TCRbeta repertoires from subjects exposed to, actively infected with, or recovered from COVID-19 were included in the dataset. A freely available public database, intended as a resource for researchers studying the immune response to SARS-CoV-2, is where the repertoires were released. The samples were drawn from two sources: the first 160 participants of the ongoing ImmuneRACE study, and 1,200 or so subjects contributed by 6 global collaborators. Nearly every sample came with metadata listing a de-identified subject ID, COVID-19 status, age in years and sex. The prospective study material was composed of cDNA or gDNA derived from T cells, B-cell-depleted T cells, or PBMCs. Where available, HLA class I and class II types were obtained from metadata supplied by the sample provider rather than from assay-based typing.

General study outcomes and caveats: The quantity of clinical and demographic metadata differed by source and by participant and was supplied without curation.

TCRbeta CDR3 regions were amplified from genomic DNA by means of the immunoSEQ Assay, a bias-controlled multiplex PCR. On the authors' methods: Within the assay, amplification of reference gene primers was used to estimate how many nucleated cells each sample contained. Sequence reads were collapsed and filtered to measure the absolute abundance of every unique TCRbeta CDR3 rearrangement. For each sample, productive Simpson clonality was calculated by taking the square root of Simpson's diversity index across productive rearrangements. Not all clones reach the TCRdb copy of this immuneACCESS table, which keeps in-frame sequences only. Checked studies attribute under half of the gap to unresolved V genes and leave the rest unexplained. That table supplies the V and J calls and clone size; D and trimming were determined from the DNA. This sample comprises tens of thousands of clones, 75% to 85% of them detected only once. The leading ten clones occupy around a quarter of the sample.

Sequencing was performed on peripheral blood. The source of this sequence is a man between 60 and 75 years old with acute or convalescent COVID-19. This chain is built from TRBV7-8 and TRBJ1-4, and perhaps TRBD1 as D gene, on 6 matching bases. The CDR3 protein: CASSLARGEKLFF. The base sequence is TGTGCCAGCAGCTTAGCCAGGGGTGAAAAACTGTTTTTT. Joined to the reference TRBV7-8 and TRBJ1-4 proteins, this CDR3 gives the full variable domain: GAGVSQSPRYKVAKRGQDVALRCDPISGHVSLFWYQQALGQGPEFLTYFQNEAQLDKSGLPSDRFFAERPEGSVSTLKIQRTQQEDSAVYLCASSLARGEKLFFGSGTQLSVL.